Listed here are 25 T cell receptor beta chains from one sample, sequenced in a study of T-cell memory formation after mild COVID-19. TCRdb itself ran the 5' RACE reads through MiXCR, one entry per CDR3 protein. This repertoire shows 250,000 to 350,000 distinct CDR3 sequences, 15% to 20% found once; its top ten account for roughly 20%. Sequenced input: PBMCs or a T cell subset sorted from them (not recorded which). Receptors were obtained from a man between 18 and 29 years old who had mild COVID-19 (a few samples of this study predate the infection). Cell type and time point are not known.

The V call is TRBV5-4, the J call TRBJ1-2; D is uncertain. Germline lookup yields CDR1 SGHNT and CDR2 YYREEE (reference sequence). There are 14 residues in the CDR3. Trimming shortened V by 4 bases and J by 4 bases, and 14 bases separated the two germline ends. CDR3 coding DNA: TGTGCCAGCAGCACGGAAGGGATCGTCTATGGCTACACCTTC. Amino acid sequence: CASSTEGIVYGYTF.

This clonotype was seen a few times. The chain employs TRBV4-2 and TRBJ1-1; no definite D call. Germline V gene lookup returns CDR1 LGHNA and CDR2 YNFKEQ. V was cut by 0 bases and J by 2 bases, with 7 bases left in between. This CDR3 is built from 14 residues. The CDR3 nucleotides read TGTGCCAGCAGCCAAGACAGCTCCAACACTGAAGCTTTCTTT. Protein sequence: CASSQDSSNTEAFF.

This clonotype was picked up a small number of times. CDR3 nucleotide sequence: TGTGCCAGCAGCTATCGGGGGGGGCTAAACACCGGGGAGCTGTTTTTT. Residues: CASSYRGGLNTGELFF. The gene calls are TRBV7-8 and TRBJ2-2; 8 nucleotides agree with TRBD2. With V trimmed by 4 bases and J by 2 bases, 6 bases remained unmatched. There are 16 residues in the CDR3. In germline, CDR1 is SGHVS, CDR2 FQNEAQ.

The chain joins TRBV12-3 or TRBV12-4 to TRBJ2-2; 7 positions match TRBD1. The CDR3 has 14 amino acids. Trimming took 5 bases from V and 6 from J; bases not matched to a gene: 6. The CDR3 region is CASSLYRGAGELFF. CDR3 bases: TGTGCCAGCAGTCTATACAGGGGCGCCGGGGAGCTGTTTTTT.

This clonotype was observed a few times. The V call is TRBV5-1, the J call TRBJ2-3; TRBD2 might be the D (5 bases). Looked up from germline, CDR1 is SGHRS and CDR2 is YFSETQ. CDR3 length: 15 amino acids. V lost 4 bases to trimming and J lost 4 bases, with 16 bases between them. The CDR3 loop reads CASSRVAKGADTQYF. The CDR3 nucleotides are TGCGCCAGCAGCCGAGTAGCTAAGGGAGCAGATACGCAGTATTTT.

V usage is TRBV5-5 and J usage is TRBJ2-3; D uncertain. The germline V gene encodes CDR1 SGHKS and CDR2 YYEKEE (reference sequence). V was trimmed by 4 bases and J by 1 base, leaving 19 bases between them. CDR3 length: 17 amino acids. CDR3 sequence: CASSRGPTAPGTDTQYF. The CDR3 DNA follows: TGTGCCAGCAGCCGTGGCCCGACCGCCCCGGGCACAGATACGCAGTATTTT.

CDR3 DNA sequence: TGCGCCAGCAGCCAAAAGATATCCGGTCTCGGCACAGATACGCAGTATTTT. It encodes CASSQKISGLGTDTQYF. J is TRBJ2-3 and V is TRBV4-1; D is uncertain. This CDR3 has 17 residues. Between the trimmed V and J ends, which lost 2 bases and 1 base, there was a span of 16 bases. CDR1 is MGHRA and CDR2 is YSYEKL in the germline V gene.

The chain joins TRBV20-1 to TRBJ1-1; weak D call: TRBD1 (5 bases). This CDR3 spans 14 amino acids. Trimming took 0 bases from V and 0 from J, leaving 8 bases between them. Germline values: CDR1 DFQATT, CDR2 SNEGSKA (reference sequence). The CDR3 DNA reads TGCAGTGCTAGAGACAGGGTGGTGAACACTGAAGCTTTCTTT. Amino acid sequence: CSARDRVVNTEAFF.

The gene calls are TRBV5-1 and TRBJ1-4; possibly TRBD1 for D (5 bases). The CDR3 loop spans 15 amino acids. V was trimmed by 1 base and J by 5 bases, leaving 12 bases between them. Germline V gene sequence: CDR1 SGHRS, CDR2 YFSETQ. The CDR3, as DNA: TGCGCCAGCAGCTTGTGGGCAGGGCCCAATGAAAAACTGTTTTTT. Protein product: CASSLWAGPNEKLFF. The complete variable domain, with remaining parts taken from reference TRBV5-1 and TRBJ1-4, reads KAGVTQTPRYLIKTRGQQVTLSCSPISGHRSVSWYQQTPGQGLQFLFEYFSETQRNKGNFPGRFSGRQFSNSRSEMNVSTLELGDSALYLCASSLWAGPNEKLFFGSGTQLSVL.

The genes are TRBV7-2 and TRBJ2-5, with TRBD1 matching 10 bases. Germline V gives CDR1 SGHTA, CDR2 FQGNSA. CDR3 length: 13 residues. V gave up 7 bases and J gave up 4 bases; unmatched junction bases: 3. The CDR3, as DNA: TGTGCCAGCACCGACAGGGGGCGAGAGACCCAGTACTTC. It encodes CASTDRGRETQYF.

This chain joins TRBV6-5 and TRBJ2-7; 7 nucleotides match TRBD1. The CDR3 has 13 residues. Losses at the gene ends were 4 bases for V and 3 bases for J; bases not matched to a gene: 3. The germline V gene has CDR1 MNHEY and CDR2 SVGAGI. In DNA form, the CDR3 reads TGTGCCAGCAGTTTGGACAGGTACTACGAGCAGTACTTC. Protein: CASSLDRYYEQYF.

This clonotype was counted at least ten times. This chain connects TRBV5-1 to TRBJ2-4; TRBD1 agrees at 8 bases. V trimming: 1 base; J trimming: 8 bases; junction bases outside the gene matches: 8. The CDR3 is made up of 15 amino acids. Germline assignment: CDR1 SGHRS and CDR2 YFSETQ. In DNA form, the CDR3 reads TGCGCCAGCAGCTTGTCCCGGACAGGGATGGACATTCAGTACTTC. Amino acids: CASSLSRTGMDIQYF.

This sequence joins TRBV9 and TRBJ2-5, with D perhaps TRBD1 (5 bases). Germline CDR1 and CDR2: SGDLS and YYNGEE. The V end was cut by 0 bases, the J end by 1 base, with 10 bases between. The CDR3 extends over 15 amino acids. The CDR3 DNA reads as TGTGCCAGCAGCGTAGACCCCGACAGCCAAGAGACCCAGTACTTC. This gives the protein CASSVDPDSQETQYF.

The chain employs TRBV5-1 and TRBJ2-1, with unresolved D. V lost 0 bases and J 1 base, leaving 8 bases between the germline ends. Germline CDR1 SGHRS, CDR2 YFSETQ. The CDR3 covers 15 residues. CDR3 nucleotides: TGCGCCAGCAGCTTGGAAGGCGAATCCTACAATGAGCAGTTCTTC. As protein: CASSLEGESYNEQFF.

The chain recombines TRBV6-2 or TRBV6-3 with TRBJ1-1, with TRBD1 matching over 8 bases. J gave up 0 bases and V 6 bases, and 12 bases lay outside the gene matches. CDR3 length: 17 amino acids. The V gene's germline CDR1 is MNHEY and CDR2 SVGEGT. The DNA of the CDR3 is TGTGCCAGCAGAATGAGGACAGGGATGCTCTTGAACACTGAAGCTTTCTTT. Translating it yields CASRMRTGMLLNTEAFF.

J is TRBJ2-2 and V is TRBV7-9, with a weak D call TRBD2 (5 bases). Trimming shortened V by 5 bases and J by 6 bases, and 16 bases separated the two germline ends. The CDR3 covers 15 residues. CDR1 is SEHNR and CDR2 is FQNEAQ in the germline V gene (reference sequence). The CDR3 DNA sequence: TGTGCCAGCAGCAACCCGGCTAGCACCTCCGGGGAGCTGTTTTTT. It is translated as CASSNPASTSGELFF.

This clonotype was recorded many times. J is TRBJ2-3 and V is TRBV18; weak D call: TRBD1 (6 bases). Trimming removed 3 bases at V and 2 bases at J, with 9 bases between. This CDR3 is 14 amino acids long. Germline CDR1 is KGHSH and CDR2 is LQKENI. The CDR3 protein is CASSPGGLTDTQYF. The CDR3 DNA follows: TGTGCCAGCTCACCTGGGGGCCTCACAGATACGCAGTATTTT.

This clonotype was counted between two and nine times. CDR3 in amino acids: CASSLRRASGNNEQFF. Here the CDR3 DNA reads TGTGCCAGCAGCTTAAGGCGGGCTAGCGGAAACAATGAGCAGTTCTTC. The genes are TRBV7-2 and TRBJ2-1, with 7 bases fitting TRBD2. The trim removed 2 bases at V and 5 bases at J, leaving 9 bases unmatched. The CDR3 is 16 residues long. Looked up from germline, CDR1 is SGHTA and CDR2 is FQGNSA.

V usage is TRBV5-6 and J usage is TRBJ1-5; possibly TRBD1 for D (5 bases). This CDR3 comprises 14 residues. V was cut by 4 bases and J by 1 base, with 9 bases left in between. Germline V gene lookup returns CDR1 SGHDT and CDR2 YYEEEE. In nucleotides, the CDR3 is TGTGCCAGCAGCACCAGACAGAGCAATCAGCCCCAGCATTTT. Its protein is CASSTRQSNQPQHF.

This clonotype was seen a handful of times. The rearrangement uses TRBV28 and TRBJ2-5; D is uncertain. V was cut by 2 bases and J by 1 base, with 8 bases left in between. The length of the CDR3 is 14 residues. Germline V gene data show CDR1 as MDHEN and CDR2 as SYDVKM. The CDR3 spells CASSLLLPQETQYF. The CDR3, as DNA: TGTGCCAGCAGTTTACTGCTGCCCCAAGAGACCCAGTACTTC.

This clonotype occurred a few times. For the CDR3, the DNA is TGTGCCAGCAGCCAAGTCGTCGGGCCGGCAGAGACCCAGTACTTC. It is translated as CASSQVVGPAETQYF. The V gene is TRBV3-1, the J gene TRBJ2-5; D unresolved. CDR1 is LGHDT and CDR2 is YNNKEL in the germline V gene (reference sequence). This CDR3 region has 15 residues. Deletions cut 1 base from V and 4 bases from J, with 13 bases between.

J is TRBJ2-3 and V is TRBV6-1; D gene unclear. This CDR3 is built from 15 residues. The V end was cut by 4 bases, the J end by 1 base, with 12 bases between. In germline, CDR1 is MNHNS, CDR2 SASEGT. CDR3 DNA: TGTGCCAGCAGTGCTGGCGACAAGCGCACAGATACGCAGTATTTT. Its translation is CASSAGDKRTDTQYF.

The sample holds many counts of this clonotype. The V call is TRBV6-5, the J call TRBJ2-1; 7 nucleotides line up with TRBD2. This CDR3 region has 15 residues. The germline CDR1 and CDR2 sequences are MNHEY and SVGAGI. V lost 6 bases to trimming and J lost 7 bases; unmatched junction nucleotides: 12. CDR3 sequence reads: CASSDWGGGRNEQFF. The CDR3 nucleotides read TGTGCCAGCAGCGACTGGGGGGGAGGAAGGAATGAGCAGTTCTTC.

This clonotype was detected many times. The chain uses TRBV13 and TRBJ2-3; D may be TRBD1 (6 bases). The germline gives CDR1 PRHDT, CDR2 FYEKMQ (reference sequence). The CDR3 is made up of 16 amino acids. The V end was cut by 4 bases, the J end by 1 base, with 15 bases between. This chain's CDR3 is CASSSQGQLGTDTQYF. For the CDR3, the DNA is TGTGCCAGCAGCTCCCAAGGACAGCTGGGCACAGATACGCAGTATTTT.

This clonotype was picked up a small number of times. V and J are TRBV28 and TRBJ2-1; D unclear. V shed 9 bases and J shed 6 bases, with 3 bases lying between them. Germline V CDR1 and CDR2: MDHEN, SYDVKM. This CDR3 has 9 amino acids. CDR3 protein: CARINEQFF. Here the CDR3 DNA reads TGTGCCAGGATCAATGAGCAGTTCTTC.